The present T cell receptor beta chain was sequenced within a study of T cells in Graves' hyperthyroidism and ophthalmopathy. As for the study in general: At initial diagnosis, before any treatment had begun, peripheral blood was obtained.

There are many counts of this clonotype. Template material for amplifying TCR beta CDR3 regions consisted of RNA transcripts. A set of HTBI primers served as the primers for a first-round RT-PCR of the TCR CDR3. TCRdb reprocessed the multiplex PCR reads with MiXCR, giving one entry per CDR3 protein. Of roughly 640,000 distinct CDR3 sequences detected, approximately 15% appear once; the ten largest clones hold about 3.5%. Ophthalmopathy cases scored 3 or more on the Clinical Activity Score and 4 or more on NOSPECS grade, with duration below 3 months. The germline V gene encodes CDR1 GTSNPN and CDR2 SVGIG (reference sequence). Trimming left V 4 bases short and J 8 bases short, with 15 bases between. The CDR3 length is 13 residues.

Source material: blood. V and J are TRBV30 and TRBJ1-5; D possibly corresponds to TRBD1 (6 bases). This sequence was found in a woman aged 35 to 49 with Graves' ophthalmopathy. CDR3 coding DNA: TGTGCCTGGACCGACAGGCCGGGGGAGCCCCAGCATTTT. Translated, it gives CAWTDRPGEPQHF. Using reference TRBV30 and TRBJ1-5 for the parts outside the CDR3, the full variable domain is SQTIHQWPATLVQPVGSPLSLECTVEGTSNPNLYWYRQAAGRGLQLLFYSVGIGQISSEVPQNLSASRPQDRQFILSSKKLLLSDSGFYLCAWTDRPGEPQHFGDGTRLSIL.